Shown below are 21 T cell receptor beta chains from a single sample sequenced in a study of blood T cells in healthy people across ages. The use of a sample-barcoded 5' primer and a J-beta primer mix characterized a second PCR of about 7 to 12 cycles. TCRdb re-called the 5' RACE reads through MiXCR, storing one row per CDR3 protein. This sample carries roughly 1,700,000 distinct CDR3 sequences, roughly 27% of them seen once, and the ten largest clones take roughly 8.2%. Material: blood. The receptors come from a woman in her 30s in good health.

CDR3 region: CASSEKRGGRWDNEQYF. The CDR3 DNA follows: TGCGCCAGCAGTGAAAAGCGGGGGGGCCGGTGGGACAATGAGCAGTACTTC. This rearrangement joins TRBV10-2 to TRBJ2-4; 10 nucleotides match TRBD2. V shed 3 bases, J shed 13 bases, and the junction held 18 bases outside the gene matches. The CDR3 spans 17 residues. Germline loops: CDR1 WSHSY, CDR2 SAAADI.

Comments on this clonotype: Because the CDR3 is missing its conserved closing phenylalanine or tryptophan, this is likely a read error. CDR3 loop: CASSSIGGNSYNEQFI. The CDR3 DNA sequence: TGTGCCAGCAGTTCCATCGGGGGTAACTCCTACAATGAGCAGTTCATC. The rearrangement joins TRBV28 to TRBJ2-1, with D maybe TRBD2 (6 bases). Trimming removed 4 bases at V and 0 bases at J, with 13 bases between. There are 16 residues in the CDR3. Germline CDR1 is MDHEN and CDR2 is SYDVKM.

The V and J genes are TRBV7-9 and TRBJ1-1; D unresolved. The length of the CDR3 is 15 residues. Trimming cost V 0 bases and J 0 bases, with 8 bases left between them. The V gene's germline CDR1 is SEHNR and CDR2 FQNEAQ (reference sequence). The CDR3 region has the DNA TGTGCCAGCAGCTTAGCGCCCAAGATGAACACTGAAGCTTTCTTT. Translating gives CASSLAPKMNTEAFF.

Turning to this clonotype: This may arise from a read error, as a much more abundant clone is one base away. The gene calls are TRBV24-1 and TRBJ2-1; TRBD2 matches at 12 bases. Trimming cost V 12 bases and J 8 bases; bases outside gene matches: 10. The germline V gene has CDR1 KGHDR and CDR2 SFDVKD. This CDR3 has 14 amino acids. CDR3 sequence: CAPRTSGVYDEQFF. The CDR3 region has the DNA TGTGCCCCAAGGACTAGCGGGGTGTACGATGAGCAGTTCTTC.

This clonotype occurred a few times. The junction shows a germline mismatch at one end, possibly a read error. This chain links TRBV27 with TRBJ2-5, with TRBD1 matching over 7 bases. Germline CDR1 MNHEY, CDR2 SMNVEV (reference sequence). The CDR3 is 11 amino acids. CDR3 sequence: CASSSSGQQDF. Here the CDR3 DNA reads TGTGCCAGCAGCTCGTCGGGACAGCAGGACTTC.

This clonotype was picked up many times. The J gene is TRBJ1-1, the V gene TRBV29-1, with 9 bases lining up with TRBD1. Unmatched junction bases numbered 7, after V lost 7 bases and J lost 1 base. The CDR3 covers 14 residues. CDR1 is SQVTM and CDR2 is ANQGSEA in the germline V gene. In nucleotides, the CDR3 is TGCAGCGCACATGAGGACAGGGGGAACACTGAAGCTTTCTTT. The encoded protein is CSAHEDRGNTEAFF. Full variable domain (remainder filled in from reference TRBV29-1 and TRBJ1-1): SAVISQKPSRDICQRGTSLTIQCQVDSQVTMMFWYRQQPGQSLTLIATANQGSEATYESGFVIDKFPISRPNLTFSTLTVSNMSPEDSSIYLCSAHEDRGNTEAFFGQGTRLTVV.

This chain uses TRBV28 with TRBJ2-7; 8 bases fit TRBD2. Gene TRBJ2-5 matches the end of the DNA better, so the J call may be wrong. The CDR3 contains 13 residues. Germline assignment: CDR1 MDHEN and CDR2 SYDVKM. CDR3 nucleotides: TGTGCCAGCACCTATAGCGGGGAGGAGACCCAGTACTTC. Translation: CASTYSGEETQYF.

In its sample, this clonotype was seen many times. J is TRBJ1-6 and V is TRBV27, with D unresolved. The germline gives CDR1 MNHEY, CDR2 SMNVEV (reference sequence). Trimming cost V 5 bases and J 8 bases, with 10 bases left between them. The CDR3 runs to 13 residues. CDR3 sequence (DNA): TGTGCCAGCAGTCTTAGGGTCTATTCACCCCTCCACTTT. Amino acid sequence: CASSLRVYSPLHF.

There are a few counts of this clonotype. This chain links TRBV12-3 or TRBV12-4 with TRBJ1-2; D is possibly TRBD1 (5 bases). V was cut by 6 bases and J by 8 bases, with 13 bases left in between. This CDR3 contains 12 residues. Here the CDR3 DNA reads TGTGCCAGCAGACCCCGACAGCGCGGCTACACCTTC. Translation gives CASRPRQRGYTF.

The genes are TRBV29-1 and TRBJ1-1, with D perhaps matching TRBD1 (5 bases). The CDR3 contains 15 residues. V shed 3 bases and J shed 1 base, with 15 bases lying between them. The germline CDR1 and CDR2 sequences are SQVTM and ANQGSEA. For the CDR3, the DNA is TGCAGCGTTGACGGGGGAGGGGACCGGAACACTGAAGCTTTCTTT. Translated: CSVDGGGDRNTEAFF.

This clonotype was counted a few times. This chain joins TRBV20-1 and TRBJ2-7; 9 bases are shared with TRBD1. Trimming removed 4 bases from V and 5 bases from J; junction bases left unmatched: 6. Germline values: CDR1 DFQATT, CDR2 SNEGSKA (reference sequence). CDR3 length: 13 residues. The CDR3 spells CSATRTGADEQYF. The CDR3 DNA is TGCAGTGCTACTAGGACAGGGGCGGACGAGCAGTACTTC.

In this sample, this clonotype turned up many times. The chain is built from TRBV7-2 and TRBJ2-7; D gene unclear. Germline CDR1 reads SGHTA; CDR2 reads FQGNSA. The CDR3 has 13 amino acids. The V end lost 6 bases, the J end lost 2 bases, and 11 bases lay between the germline ends. The CDR3 loop reads CASSRNPAYEQYF. CDR3 nucleotides: TGTGCCAGCAGTCGAAACCCTGCCTACGAGCAGTACTTC. Variable domain in full (rest from reference TRBV7-2 and TRBJ2-7): GAGVSQSPSNKVTEKGKDVELRCDPISGHTALYWYRQSLGQGLEFLIYFQGNSAPDKSGLPSDRFSAERTGGSVSTLTIQRTQQEDSAVYLCASSRNPAYEQYFGPGTRLTVT.

This clonotype was recorded at least ten times. The genes are TRBV20-1 and TRBJ2-1, with 11 nucleotides matching TRBD2. The germline CDR1 and CDR2 sequences are DFQATT and SNEGSKA (reference sequence). Unmatched junction bases numbered 8, after V lost 1 base and J lost 0 bases. The CDR3 loop spans 18 amino acids. Here the CDR3 reads CSARAPGTSGSSYNEQFF. The CDR3 bases are TGCAGTGCTAGAGCCCCCGGGACTAGCGGCAGCTCCTACAATGAGCAGTTCTTC.

This clonotype was found a few times. This chain uses TRBV20-1 with TRBJ2-7; D tentatively fits TRBD1 or TRBD2 (5 bases each). The CDR3 consists of 14 residues. V lost 4 bases, J lost 2 bases, and 15 bases lay in between. Looked up from germline, CDR1 is DFQATT and CDR2 is SNEGSKA (reference sequence). The CDR3 protein is CSATSGTQTYEQYV. The CDR3 nucleotides are TGCAGTGCTACCTCCGGGACGCAGACCTACGAGCAGTACGTC.

V and J are TRBV4-1 and TRBJ2-7; TRBD2 aligns across 9 bases. The V and J ends lost 4 bases and 4 bases, in that order; junction bases with no gene match: 8. The CDR3 covers 15 residues. CDR1 and CDR2 from the germline V gene are MGHRA and YSYEKL. CDR3 sequence: CASSREREAPYEQYF. In DNA, the CDR3 is TGCGCCAGCAGCCGCGAGCGGGAGGCCCCTTACGAGCAGTACTTC.

This clonotype was recorded a few times. The rearrangement joins TRBV6-4 to TRBJ2-3, with D perhaps matching TRBD1 (5 bases). Germline V gene lookup returns CDR1 MRHNA and CDR2 SNTAGT. V gave up 6 bases and J gave up 0 bases, with 13 bases separating them. The CDR3 sequence is 15 residues long. CDR3 nucleotides: TGTGCCAGCAGCGCCGACAGTGCTAGCACAGATACGCAGTATTTT. This translates into CASSADSASTDTQYF.

About this clonotype itself: A read error may account for a junction end that differs from germline. The rearrangement links TRBV12-3 or TRBV12-4 to TRBJ1-1; D ambiguous. This CDR3 is built from 12 residues. The chain's CDR3 is CANSFREREAFF. The CDR3 nucleotides read TGTGCCAACAGTTTTCGTGAGAGAGAAGCTTTCTTT.

This clonotype was recorded at least ten times. This chain links TRBV20-1 with TRBJ2-7; D remains unclear. The CDR3 runs 15 residues. Germline CDR1 and CDR2: DFQATT and SNEGSKA (reference sequence). With 0 bases removed from V and 0 bases from J, the gap between germline ends came to 12 bases. The CDR3 sequence is CSARDRAASSYEQYF. Here the CDR3 DNA reads TGCAGTGCTAGAGATCGGGCGGCCAGCTCCTACGAGCAGTACTTC.

The chain has TRBV28 and TRBJ2-3, with D perhaps given as TRBD1 or TRBD2 (5 bases each). The CDR3 runs 15 residues. Germline V lookup: CDR1 MDHEN, CDR2 SYDVKM. The germline V and J ends were trimmed by 6 bases and 5 bases, with 18 bases remaining between them. The CDR3 protein is CASSYLRGSGDTQYF. DNA for the CDR3: TGTGCCAGCAGCTACCTCCGGGGCAGTGGAGATACGCAGTATTTT.

This clonotype was seen ten or more times. The chain employs TRBV2 and TRBJ1-5; D is unclear. This CDR3 contains 12 residues. With 8 bases removed from V and 9 bases from J, the gap between germline ends came to 14 bases. The germline CDR1 and CDR2 sequences are SNHLY and FYNNEI. The DNA for the CDR3 is TGTGCCAGCTCCGTGGACGGGTCGCCCCAGCATTTT. Amino acid sequence: CASSVDGSPQHF.

With regard to this clonotype: This may be a read error, as it is one base from a much larger clone. The chain couples TRBV15 to TRBJ2-7; TRBD1 might be the D (6 bases). V lost 5 bases to trimming and J lost 7 bases, with 18 bases between them. Looked up from germline, CDR1 is LNHNV and CDR2 is YYDKDF (reference sequence). The CDR3 covers 14 residues. The CDR3: CATSGEGHSDEQYF. The CDR3 DNA is TGTGCCACCAGCGGTGAGGGACATAGCGATGAGCAGTACTTC. Variable domain in full (rest from reference TRBV15 and TRBJ2-7): DAMVIQNPRYQVTQFGKPVTLSCSQTLNHNVMYWYQQKSSQAPKLLFHYYDKDFNNEADTPDNFQSRRPNTSFCFLDIRSPGLGDTAMYLCATSGEGHSDEQYFGPGTRLTVT.